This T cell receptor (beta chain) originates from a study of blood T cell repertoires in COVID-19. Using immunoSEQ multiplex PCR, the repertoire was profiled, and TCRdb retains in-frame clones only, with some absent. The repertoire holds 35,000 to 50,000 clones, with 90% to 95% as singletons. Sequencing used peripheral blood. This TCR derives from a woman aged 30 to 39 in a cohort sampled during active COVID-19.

This chain's CDR3 is CASSFLTVNTEAFF. The CDR3, as DNA: TGTGCCAGCAGCTTTCTGACAGTGAACACTGAAGCTTTCTTT. This chain links TRBV5-6 with TRBJ1-1; the D gene is possibly TRBD1 (5 bases). CDR1 SGHDT and CDR2 YYEEEE come from the germline V gene. V shed 2 bases and J shed 0 bases, with 8 bases lying between them. CDR3 length: 14 residues.